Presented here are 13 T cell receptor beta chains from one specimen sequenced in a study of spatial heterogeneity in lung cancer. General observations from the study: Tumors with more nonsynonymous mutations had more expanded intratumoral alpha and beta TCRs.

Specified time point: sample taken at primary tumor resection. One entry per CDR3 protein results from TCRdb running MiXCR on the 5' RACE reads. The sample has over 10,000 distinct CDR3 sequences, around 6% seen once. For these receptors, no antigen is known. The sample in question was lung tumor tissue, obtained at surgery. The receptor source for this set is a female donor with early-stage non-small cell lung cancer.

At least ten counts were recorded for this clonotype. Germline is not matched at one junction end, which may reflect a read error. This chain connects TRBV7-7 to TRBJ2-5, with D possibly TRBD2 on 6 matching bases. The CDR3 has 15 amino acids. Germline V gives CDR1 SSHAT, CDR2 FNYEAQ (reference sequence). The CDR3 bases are TGTGCTAGCAGCTTAGCGCCCACTAGCATCGGGACCCAGTACTTC. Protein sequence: CASSLAPTSIGTQYF. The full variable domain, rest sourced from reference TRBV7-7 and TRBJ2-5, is GAGVSQSPRYKVTKRGQDVTLRCDPISSHATLYWYQQALGQGPEFLTYFNYEAQPDKSGLPSDRFSAERPEGSISTLTIQRTEQRDSAMYRCASSLAPTSIGTQYFGPGTRLLVL.

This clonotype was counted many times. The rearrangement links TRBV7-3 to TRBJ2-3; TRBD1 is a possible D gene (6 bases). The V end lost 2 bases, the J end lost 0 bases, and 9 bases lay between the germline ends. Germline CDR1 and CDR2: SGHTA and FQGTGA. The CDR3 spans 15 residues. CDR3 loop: CASSLGTPSTDTQYF. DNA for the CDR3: TGTGCCAGCAGCTTAGGGACACCTAGCACAGATACGCAGTATTTT.

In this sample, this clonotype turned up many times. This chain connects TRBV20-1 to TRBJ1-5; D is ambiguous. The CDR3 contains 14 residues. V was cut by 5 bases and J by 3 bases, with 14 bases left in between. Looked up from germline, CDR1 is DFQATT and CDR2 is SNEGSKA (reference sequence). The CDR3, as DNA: TGCAGTGCTCTCGGGAGGAGAATCAATCAGCCCCAGCATTTT. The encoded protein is CSALGRRINQPQHF.

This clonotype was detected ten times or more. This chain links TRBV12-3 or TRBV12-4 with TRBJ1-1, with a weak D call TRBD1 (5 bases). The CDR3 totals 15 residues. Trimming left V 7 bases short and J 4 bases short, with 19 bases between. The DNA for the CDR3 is TGTGCCAGCACCCCGCGGGGGTTGATGGGCACTGAAGCTTTCTTT. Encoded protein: CASTPRGLMGTEAFF.

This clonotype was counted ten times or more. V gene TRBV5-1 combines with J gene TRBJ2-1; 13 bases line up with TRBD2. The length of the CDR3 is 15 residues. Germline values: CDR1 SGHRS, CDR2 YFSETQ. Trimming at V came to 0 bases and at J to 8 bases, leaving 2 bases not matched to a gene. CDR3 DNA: TGCGCCAGCAGCTTGGGACTAGCGGGGGGAGATGAGCAGTTCTTC. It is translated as CASSLGLAGGDEQFF.

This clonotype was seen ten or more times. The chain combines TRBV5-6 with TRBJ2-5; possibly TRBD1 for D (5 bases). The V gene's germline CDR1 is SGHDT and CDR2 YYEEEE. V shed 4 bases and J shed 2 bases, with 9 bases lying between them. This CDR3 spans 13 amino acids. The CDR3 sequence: CASSPRVQETQYF. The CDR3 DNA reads TGTGCCAGCAGCCCCAGGGTTCAAGAGACCCAGTACTTC.

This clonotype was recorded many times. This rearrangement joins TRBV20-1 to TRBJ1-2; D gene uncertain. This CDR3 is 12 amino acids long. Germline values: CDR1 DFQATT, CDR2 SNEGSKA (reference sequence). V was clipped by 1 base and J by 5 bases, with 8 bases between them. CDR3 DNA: TGCAGTGCTAGAGGGGAGGCTTATGGCTACACCTTC. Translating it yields CSARGEAYGYTF.

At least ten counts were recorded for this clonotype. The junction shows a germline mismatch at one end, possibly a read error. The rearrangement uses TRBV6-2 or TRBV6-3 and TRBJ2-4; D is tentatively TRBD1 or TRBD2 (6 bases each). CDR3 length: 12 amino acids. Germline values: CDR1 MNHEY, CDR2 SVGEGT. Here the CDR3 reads CASSYLGGAESF. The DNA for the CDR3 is TGTGCCAGCAGTTACTTGGGGGGCGCGGAGTCCTTC.

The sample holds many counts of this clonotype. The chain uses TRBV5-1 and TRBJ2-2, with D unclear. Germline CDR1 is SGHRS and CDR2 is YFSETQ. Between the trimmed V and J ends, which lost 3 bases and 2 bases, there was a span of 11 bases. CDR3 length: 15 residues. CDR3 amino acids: CASSSWARNTGELFF. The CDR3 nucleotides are TGCGCCAGCAGCTCCTGGGCCAGAAACACCGGGGAGCTGTTTTTT.

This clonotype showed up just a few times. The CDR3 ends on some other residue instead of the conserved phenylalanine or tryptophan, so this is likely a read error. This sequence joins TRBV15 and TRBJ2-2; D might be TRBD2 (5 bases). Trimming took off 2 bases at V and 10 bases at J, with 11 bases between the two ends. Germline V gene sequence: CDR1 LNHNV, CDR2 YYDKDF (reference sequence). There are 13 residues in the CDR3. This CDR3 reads CATSRRAVTELFV. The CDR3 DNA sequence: TGTGCCACCAGCAGAAGAGCGGTAACGGAGCTGTTTGTT.

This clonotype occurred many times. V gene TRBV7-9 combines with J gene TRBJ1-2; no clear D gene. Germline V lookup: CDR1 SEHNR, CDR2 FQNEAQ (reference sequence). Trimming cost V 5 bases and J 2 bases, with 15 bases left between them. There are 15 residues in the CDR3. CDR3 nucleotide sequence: TGTGCCAGCAGCCCCGACCAGCGACCCAACTATGGCTACACCTTC. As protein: CASSPDQRPNYGYTF.

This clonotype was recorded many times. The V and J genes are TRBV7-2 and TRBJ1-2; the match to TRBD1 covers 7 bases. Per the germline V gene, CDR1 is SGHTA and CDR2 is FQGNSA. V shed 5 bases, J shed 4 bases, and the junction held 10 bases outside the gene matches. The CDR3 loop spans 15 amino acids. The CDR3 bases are TGTGCCAGCAGCCCAGGGGGGGCCCCCGTCTATGGCTACACCTTC. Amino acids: CASSPGGAPVYGYTF.

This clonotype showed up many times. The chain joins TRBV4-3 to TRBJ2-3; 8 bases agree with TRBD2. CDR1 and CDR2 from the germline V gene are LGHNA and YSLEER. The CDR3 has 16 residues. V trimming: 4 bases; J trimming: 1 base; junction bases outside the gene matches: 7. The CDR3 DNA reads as TGCGCCAGCAGCCCACCTTGGGGACTAGGCACAGATACGCAGTATTTT. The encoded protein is CASSPPWGLGTDTQYF.